The 18 T cell receptor beta chains below come from one sample, sequenced in a study of blood T cell repertoires in COVID-19. Profiling relied on immunoSEQ multiplex PCR, and the TCRdb table lists in-frame clones only, not all of them. The sample has 54,000 or so clones; roughly 86% are singletons. Sequenced input: peripheral blood. The receptor set was obtained from a woman aged 80 or older with acute or convalescent COVID-19.

The chain is built from TRBV4-1 and TRBJ2-2; 10 bases agree with TRBD1. Germline-derived CDR1 and CDR2 are MGHRA and YSYEKL. J lost 7 bases, V lost 2 bases, and 4 bases had no gene match. The CDR3 extends over 15 amino acids. CDR3 region: CASSQRDRGRGELFF. DNA of the CDR3: TGCGCCAGCAGCCAAAGGGACAGGGGACGCGGGGAGCTGTTTTTT.

The chain uses TRBV5-1 and TRBJ1-3, with D possibly TRBD1 on 5 matching bases. This CDR3 is built from 14 residues. Per germline, CDR1 SGHRS and CDR2 YFSETQ. The V end lost 3 bases, the J end lost 2 bases, and 9 bases lay between the germline ends. Written as DNA, the CDR3 is TGCGCCAGCAGCTCGACGACAGCTGGAAACACCATATATTTT. Its translation is CASSSTTAGNTIYF. Full variable domain (remainder filled in from reference TRBV5-1 and TRBJ1-3): KAGVTQTPRYLIKTRGQQVTLSCSPISGHRSVSWYQQTPGQGLQFLFEYFSETQRNKGNFPGRFSGRQFSNSRSEMNVSTLELGDSALYLCASSSTTAGNTIYFGEGSWLTVV.

The chain has TRBV4-2 and TRBJ2-1, with D possibly TRBD1 on 5 matching bases. The germline V and J ends were trimmed by 0 bases and 3 bases, with 15 bases remaining between them. The CDR3 spans 17 residues. The germline CDR1 and CDR2 sequences are LGHNA and YNFKEQ. CDR3 residues: CASSQDKGRANYNEQFF. As DNA, the CDR3 is TGTGCCAGCAGCCAAGATAAGGGGCGAGCTAACTACAATGAGCAGTTCTTC.

The chain couples TRBV5-1 to TRBJ2-3, with 8 bases aligning to TRBD2. V lost 10 bases and J lost 2; bases outside the gene matches: 15. The CDR3 extends over 16 amino acids. Germline V lookup: CDR1 SGHRS, CDR2 YFSETQ. The CDR3 loop reads CAPTQTGGGPTDTQYF. Here the CDR3 DNA reads TGCGCCCCCACACAAACGGGGGGGGGCCCCACAGATACGCAGTATTTT.

This rearrangement joins TRBV11-3 to TRBJ2-2; the D is unclear. Deletions cut 5 bases from V and 2 bases from J, with 3 bases between. Germline V gives CDR1 SGHNT, CDR2 YENEEA. The CDR3 is 12 amino acids. As DNA, the CDR3 is TGTGCCAGCAGCCTCAACACCGGGGAGCTGTTTTTT. It specifies CASSLNTGELFF.

This rearrangement joins TRBV3-1 (or the pseudogene TRBV3-2) to TRBJ2-1; 12 bases map to TRBD2. The CDR3 is made up of 21 amino acids. V lost 4 bases, J lost 4 bases, and 20 bases stayed unmatched. CDR1 and CDR2 (germline): LGHDT, YNNKEL (reference sequence). The CDR3 DNA sequence: TGTGCCAGCAGCCTAGGGAGACTAGCGGGAGTAAGGGAAGGGGGTTACAATGAGCAGTTCTTC. Its protein is CASSLGRLAGVREGGYNEQFF.

The gene calls are TRBV7-8 and TRBJ2-3; 10 nucleotides line up with TRBD2. Unmatched junction bases numbered 8, after V lost 8 bases and J lost 3 bases. Germline assignment: CDR1 SGHVS and CDR2 FQNEAQ. CDR3 size: 15 residues. This CDR3 is CASSSSGRGTDTQYF. CDR3 coding DNA: TGTGCCAGCTCCTCTAGCGGGAGAGGGACAGATACGCAGTATTTT.

This CDR3 is CASSRGTDQETQYF. CDR3 DNA sequence: TGTGCCAGCAGCCGTGGGACAGACCAAGAGACCCAGTACTTC. The V and J genes are TRBV7-9 and TRBJ2-5, with 7 bases fitting TRBD1. CDR3 length equals 14 residues. Unmatched junction bases numbered 3, after V lost 5 bases and J lost 0 bases. Germline V gene lookup returns CDR1 SEHNR and CDR2 FQNEAQ (reference sequence).

The chain links TRBV11-2 to TRBJ2-1, with 7 bases identical to TRBD1. This CDR3 comprises 18 residues. Unmatched junction bases numbered 13, after V lost 4 bases and J lost 1 base. Germline V CDR1 and CDR2: SGHAT, FQNNGV. CDR3 amino acids: CASSYDLGQKPSYNEQFF. The CDR3 DNA follows: TGTGCCAGCAGCTACGATCTGGGACAGAAGCCTTCCTACAATGAGCAGTTCTTC.

This clone turned up a few times. The V and J genes are TRBV4-1 and TRBJ1-2, with 8 positions matching TRBD1. V lost 4 bases to trimming and J lost 0 bases; unmatched junction nucleotides: 4. The germline V gene has CDR1 MGHRA and CDR2 YSYEKL. This CDR3 spans 15 amino acids. The CDR3 DNA follows: TGCGCCAGCAGCCTTAGACAGGGGTCTAACTATGGCTACACCTTC. It codes for CASSLRQGSNYGYTF.

The CDR3 reads CASRTTGGYGYTF. The CDR3 bases are TGTGCCAGCAGGACCACGGGGGGCTATGGCTACACCTTC. The chain carries TRBV6-5 and TRBJ1-2, with a tentative D call TRBD1 (5 bases). The CDR3 spans 13 residues. Trimming took 6 bases from V and 4 from J, leaving 12 bases between them. Germline CDR1 reads MNHEY; CDR2 reads SVGAGI.

J is TRBJ2-7 and V is TRBV13; the D is unclear. V shed 0 bases and J shed 3 bases, with 6 bases lying between them. The V gene's germline CDR1 is PRHDT and CDR2 FYEKMQ (reference sequence). The CDR3 consists of 13 residues. This CDR3 reads CASSLGPDYEQYV. The CDR3 DNA reads as TGTGCCAGCAGCTTAGGCCCAGACTACGAGCAGTACGTC.

The J gene is TRBJ2-5, the V gene TRBV3-1 (or the pseudogene TRBV3-2); 9 positions agree with TRBD2. The V segment lost 3 bases and the J segment 5 bases; nucleotides outside the gene matches: 13. Germline V lookup: CDR1 LGHDT, CDR2 YNNKEL (reference sequence). The CDR3 runs to 17 residues. In DNA form, the CDR3 reads TGTGCCAGCAGCCACCGCACCAGGCGGGGGGGCGATGAGACCCAGTACTTC. This translates into CASSHRTRRGGDETQYF.

This chain connects TRBV6-1 to TRBJ1-1, with D possibly matching TRBD1 (5 bases). V lost 3 bases and J lost 3, with 11 bases in between. The CDR3 sequence is 14 residues long. The germline gives CDR1 MNHNS, CDR2 SASEGT. The CDR3 region has the DNA TGTGCCAGCAGTGAGCCCGGGGGGGACACTGAAGCTTTCTTT. Translation: CASSEPGGDTEAFF.

The CDR3 DNA reads as TGCGCCAGCAGCCAAGTCGTCAGGGAAGGGTATGGCTACACCTTC. Residues: CASSQVVREGYGYTF. This chain joins TRBV4-1 and TRBJ1-2; TRBD1 is a possible D gene (5 bases). This CDR3 is built from 15 residues. CDR1 and CDR2 (germline): MGHRA, YSYEKL. The V gene lost 1 base and the J gene lost 5 bases, with 14 bases spanning the gap.

The chain has TRBV12-3 or TRBV12-4 and TRBJ2-7; D gene ambiguous. The ends were cut back, 5 bases at V and 0 bases at J, with 8 bases in the middle. This CDR3 is 13 amino acids long. The CDR3 region has the DNA TGTGCCAGCAGTACAGACAACTCCTACGAGCAGTACTTC. As protein: CASSTDNSYEQYF.

This rearrangement joins TRBV7-9 to TRBJ1-2, with 7 bases fitting TRBD1. The CDR3 sequence is 17 residues long. Germline V gene lookup returns CDR1 SEHNR and CDR2 FQNEAQ (reference sequence). V lost 1 base, J lost 2 bases, and 10 bases stayed unmatched. CDR3 amino acids: CASSLEVWDSKNYGYTF. DNA for the CDR3: TGTGCCAGCAGCTTAGAGGTATGGGACAGCAAAAACTATGGCTACACCTTC.

The rearrangement uses TRBV10-3 and TRBJ2-2; D is uncertain. CDR3 length equals 13 residues. V lost 0 bases and J 8 bases, leaving 7 bases between the germline ends. Germline V gene lookup returns CDR1 ENHRY and CDR2 SYGVKD. DNA of the CDR3: TGTGCCATCAGTGAGTCATCGGGTGGGGAGCTGTTTTTT. Its translation: CAISESSGGELFF.